The rows below give T cell receptor beta chains drawn from one sample of a study of OX40 agonist ivuxolimab in advanced cancers. Libraries were prepared by immunoSEQ multiplex PCR; TCRdb keeps only in-frame clonotypes and omits some of them. The sample holds approximately 43,000 clones, about 85% seen once. The starting material was CD4+ or CD8+ T cells sorted from blood, obtained in a trial of the OX40 agonist ivuxolimab. The receptors come from an adult with an advanced solid tumor such as melanoma, head and neck, liver or kidney cancer. The CDR3 runs from the conserved cysteine through the conserved F or W. Each record gives: V gene, J gene, D gene, CDR3 DNA, CDR3 protein. A D gene is named only where the DNA matches it firmly.

v_call: TRBV19
j_call: TRBJ2-3
d_call: TRBD2
cdr3_nt: TGTGCCAGTAGTATAACTAGCGGGAGCACAGATACGCAGTATTTT
cdr3_aa: CASSITSGSTDTQYF

v_call: TRBV4-2
j_call: TRBJ2-1
d_call: TRBD2
cdr3_nt: TGTGCCAGCAGCCGACGGAGCGGGAGTGACAATGAGCAGTTCTTC
cdr3_aa: CASSRRSGSDNEQFF

v_call: TRBV14
j_call: TRBJ2-5
d_call: NA
cdr3_nt: TGTGCCAGCAGCCGGGAAGAGACCCAGTACTTC
cdr3_aa: CASSREETQYF

v_call: TRBV4-3
j_call: TRBJ2-1
d_call: NA
cdr3_nt: TGCGCCAGCAGCCAAGTTGTTTATACCAGCTCCTACAATGAGCAGTTCTTC
cdr3_aa: CASSQVVYTSSYNEQFF

v_call: TRBV11-3
j_call: TRBJ2-7
d_call: NA
cdr3_nt: TGTGCCAGCAGCTTTGGGGGAAAAGGCGACGAGCAGTACTTC
cdr3_aa: CASSFGGKGDEQYF

v_call: TRBV15
j_call: TRBJ2-5
d_call: NA
cdr3_nt: TGTGCCACCAGCAGGGGGAGTGAGACCCAGTACTTC
cdr3_aa: CATSRGSETQYF

v_call: TRBV28
j_call: TRBJ2-3
d_call: TRBD2
cdr3_nt: TGTGCCAGCCGGGGAGGGTGGGGAGGGGATACGCAGTATTTT
cdr3_aa: CASRGGWGGDTQYF

v_call: TRBV10-3
j_call: TRBJ1-1
d_call: NA
cdr3_nt: TGTGCCATCAGTGGGGGCACTGAAGCTTTCTTT
cdr3_aa: CAISGGTEAFF

v_call: TRBV30
j_call: TRBJ2-7
d_call: TRBD2
cdr3_nt: TGTGCCTGGAGTAAGAATAGCGGGATGTCCTACGAGCAGTACTTC
cdr3_aa: CAWSKNSGMSYEQYF

v_call: TRBV19
j_call: TRBJ2-4
d_call: NA
cdr3_nt: TGTGCCAGTAGTATAGTGCTAGCGCGGGGCATTCAGTACTTC
cdr3_aa: CASSIVLARGIQYF

v_call: TRBV7-3
j_call: TRBJ2-6
d_call: NA
cdr3_nt: TGTGCCAGCAGCTTAACCGGAGGGTACGGTGGGGCCAACGTCCTGACTTTC
cdr3_aa: CASSLTGGYGGANVLTF

v_call: TRBV6-5
j_call: TRBJ1-2
d_call: NA
cdr3_nt: TGTGCCAGCAGTTACTCAAACTCTCCCTTAGAATATGGCTACACCTTC
cdr3_aa: CASSYSNSPLEYGYTF

v_call: TRBV5-8
j_call: TRBJ2-5
d_call: NA
cdr3_nt: TGTGCCAGCAACGGGAGCCCACAAGAGACCCAGTACTTC
cdr3_aa: CASNGSPQETQYF

v_call: TRBV6-1
j_call: TRBJ1-3
d_call: NA
cdr3_nt: TGTGTCAGCAGTGTCGGCGCAGCGACTGGAAACACCATATATTTT
cdr3_aa: CVSSVGAATGNTIYF

v_call: TRBV2
j_call: TRBJ2-1
d_call: TRBD2
cdr3_nt: TGTGCCAGCAGTTACCGAGCGGGACGAAGCAATGAGCAGTTCTTC
cdr3_aa: CASSYRAGRSNEQFF

v_call: TRBV11-2
j_call: TRBJ2-1
d_call: NA
cdr3_nt: TGTGCCAGCAGGCTAAGCAATGAGCAGTTCTTC
cdr3_aa: CASRLSNEQFF

v_call: TRBV5-1
j_call: TRBJ1-5
d_call: TRBD1
cdr3_nt: TGCGCCAGCAGCTGGGGACAGGGGGCCAATCAGCCCCAGCATTTT
cdr3_aa: CASSWGQGANQPQHF

v_call: TRBV7-8
j_call: TRBJ2-1
d_call: NA
cdr3_nt: TGTGCCAGCAGCTTAGGCGGCGGGACCAATGAGCAGTTCTTC
cdr3_aa: CASSLGGGTNEQFF

v_call: TRBV6-5
j_call: TRBJ2-1
d_call: NA
cdr3_nt: TGTGCCAGCAGAAGACTGGCAAGCTCCTACAATGAGCAGTTCTTC
cdr3_aa: CASRRLASSYNEQFF

v_call: TRBV5-4
j_call: TRBJ2-7
d_call: TRBD1
cdr3_nt: TGTGCCAGCAGCCGACAGGGCCAGGACGAGCAGTACTTC
cdr3_aa: CASSRQGQDEQYF

v_call: TRBV18
j_call: TRBJ2-5
d_call: NA
cdr3_nt: TGTGCCAGCTCAAAAGCGAGAGAGGAGACCCAGTACTTC
cdr3_aa: CASSKAREETQYF

v_call: TRBV7-9
j_call: TRBJ2-1
d_call: NA
cdr3_nt: TGTGCCAGCAGCACCCGGACTGTCTACAATGAGCAGTTCTTC
cdr3_aa: CASSTRTVYNEQFF

v_call: TRBV19
j_call: TRBJ1-1
d_call: NA
cdr3_nt: TGTGCCAGTAGAAAGGGGCCCTCTTTGGGTGAAGCTTTCTTT
cdr3_aa: CASRKGPSLGEAFF

v_call: TRBV28
j_call: TRBJ1-2
d_call: TRBD1
cdr3_nt: TGTGCCAGCAGTTTAGGGACAGGGGTAGGAGGCTACACCTTC
cdr3_aa: CASSLGTGVGGYTF

v_call: TRBV5-1
j_call: TRBJ2-3
d_call: NA
cdr3_nt: TGCGCCAGCAGCCCGGAGTTGGCTACAGATACGCAGTATTTT
cdr3_aa: CASSPELATDTQYF

v_call: TRBV7-6
j_call: TRBJ2-7
d_call: NA
cdr3_nt: TGTGCCAGCAGCTTATGGGGCTCGCTATCCTACGAGCAGTACTTC
cdr3_aa: CASSLWGSLSYEQYF

v_call: TRBV18
j_call: TRBJ2-7
d_call: NA
cdr3_nt: TGTGCCAGCTCACCAGAGGGCGGACCCTACGAGCAGTACTTC
cdr3_aa: CASSPEGGPYEQYF

v_call: TRBV11-3
j_call: TRBJ2-1
d_call: TRBD2
cdr3_nt: TGTGCCAGCAGCCCTCTACCGGGAGGGACCAATGAGCAGTTCTTC
cdr3_aa: CASSPLPGGTNEQFF